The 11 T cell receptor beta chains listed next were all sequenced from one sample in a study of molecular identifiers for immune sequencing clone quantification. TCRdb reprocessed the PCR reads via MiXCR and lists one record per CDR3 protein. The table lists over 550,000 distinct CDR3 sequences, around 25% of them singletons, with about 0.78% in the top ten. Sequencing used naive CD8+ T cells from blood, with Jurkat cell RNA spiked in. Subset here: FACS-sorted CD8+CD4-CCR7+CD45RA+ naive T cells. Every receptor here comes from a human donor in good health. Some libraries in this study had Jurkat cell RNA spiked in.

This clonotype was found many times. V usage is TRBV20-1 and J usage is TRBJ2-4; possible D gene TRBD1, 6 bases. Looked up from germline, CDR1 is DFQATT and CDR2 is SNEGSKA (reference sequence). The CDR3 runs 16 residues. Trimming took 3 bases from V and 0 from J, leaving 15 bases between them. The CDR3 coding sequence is TGCAGTGCTAGTTTTTTGGACAGTTCAGCCAAAAACATTCAGTACTTC. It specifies CSASFLDSSAKNIQYF.

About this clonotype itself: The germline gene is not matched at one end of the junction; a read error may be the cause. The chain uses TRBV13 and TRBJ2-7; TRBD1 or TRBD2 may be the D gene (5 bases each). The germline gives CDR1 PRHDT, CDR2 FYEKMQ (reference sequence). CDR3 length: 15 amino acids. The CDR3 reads CASSPVGRAWDEQCF. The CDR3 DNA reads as TGTGCCAGCAGCCCCGTTGGAAGGGCCTGGGACGAGCAGTGCTTC.

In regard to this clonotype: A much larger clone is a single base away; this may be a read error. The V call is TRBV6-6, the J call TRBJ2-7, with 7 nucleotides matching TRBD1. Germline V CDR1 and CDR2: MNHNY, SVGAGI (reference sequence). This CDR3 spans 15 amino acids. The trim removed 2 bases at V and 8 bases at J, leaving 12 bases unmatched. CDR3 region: CASSYGQGVFYKQYF. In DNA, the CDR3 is TGTGCCAGCAGTTACGGTCAGGGGGTGTTTTACAAGCAGTACTTC.

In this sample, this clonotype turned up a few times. The CDR3: CASSQPGIVYGYTF. The CDR3 DNA reads as TGTGCCAGCAGCCAACCAGGGATCGTCTATGGCTACACCTTC. This chain joins TRBV3-1 and TRBJ1-2, with D perhaps matching TRBD1 (5 bases). The CDR3 runs to 14 residues. Germline V lookup: CDR1 LGHDT, CDR2 YNNKEL (reference sequence). V gave up 2 bases and J gave up 4 bases, with 11 bases separating them.

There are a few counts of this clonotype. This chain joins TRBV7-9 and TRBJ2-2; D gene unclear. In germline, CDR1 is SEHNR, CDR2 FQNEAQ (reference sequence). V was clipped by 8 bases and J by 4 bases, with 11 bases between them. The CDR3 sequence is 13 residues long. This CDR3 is CASCVEITGELFF. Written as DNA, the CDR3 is TGTGCCAGCTGCGTAGAAATCACCGGGGAGCTGTTTTTT.

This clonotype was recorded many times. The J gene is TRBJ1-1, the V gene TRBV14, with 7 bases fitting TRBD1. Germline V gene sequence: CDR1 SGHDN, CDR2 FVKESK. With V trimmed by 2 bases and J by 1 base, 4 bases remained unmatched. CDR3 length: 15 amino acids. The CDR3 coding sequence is TGTGCCAGCAGCCAAAAAACAGGGGCGAACACTGAAGCTTTCTTT. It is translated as CASSQKTGANTEAFF.

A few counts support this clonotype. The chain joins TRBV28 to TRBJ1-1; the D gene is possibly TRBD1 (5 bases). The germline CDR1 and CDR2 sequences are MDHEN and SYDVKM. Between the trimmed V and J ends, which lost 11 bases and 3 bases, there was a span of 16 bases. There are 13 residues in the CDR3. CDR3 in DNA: TGTGCCTCCCGGGACCCTTTCGACACTGAAGCTTTCTTT. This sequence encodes CASRDPFDTEAFF.

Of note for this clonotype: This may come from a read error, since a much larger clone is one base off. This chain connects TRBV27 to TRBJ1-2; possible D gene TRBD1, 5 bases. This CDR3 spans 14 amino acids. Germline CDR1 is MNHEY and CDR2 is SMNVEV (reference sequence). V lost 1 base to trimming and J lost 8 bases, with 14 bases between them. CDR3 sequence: CASSLLSGLGGYTF. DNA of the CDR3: TGTGCCAGCAGTTTATTGTCGGGGCTGGGAGGCTACACCTTC.

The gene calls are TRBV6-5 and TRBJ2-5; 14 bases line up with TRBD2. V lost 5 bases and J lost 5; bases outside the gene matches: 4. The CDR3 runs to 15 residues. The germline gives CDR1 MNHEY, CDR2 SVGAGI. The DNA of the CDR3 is TGTGCCAGCAGTATCGGGACTAGCGGGAGCGAGACCCAGTACTTC. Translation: CASSIGTSGSETQYF.

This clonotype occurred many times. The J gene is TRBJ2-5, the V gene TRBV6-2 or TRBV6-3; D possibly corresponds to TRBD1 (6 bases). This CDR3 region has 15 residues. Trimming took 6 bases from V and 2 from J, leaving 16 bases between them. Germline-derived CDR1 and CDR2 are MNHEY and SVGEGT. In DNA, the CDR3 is TGTGCCAGCAGGCCCTCCTCCGGGACACAAGAGACCCAGTACTTC. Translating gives CASRPSSGTQETQYF.

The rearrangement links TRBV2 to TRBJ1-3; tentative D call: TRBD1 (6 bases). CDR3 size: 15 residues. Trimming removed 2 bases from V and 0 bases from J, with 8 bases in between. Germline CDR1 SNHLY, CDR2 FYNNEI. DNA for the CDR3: TGTGCCAGCAGTGAAACAGGGATCTCTGGAAACACCATATATTTT. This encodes CASSETGISGNTIYF.